The 31 T cell receptor beta chains presented below share a single source sample, sequenced in a study of cytomegalovirus exposure and HLA in healthy donors. The data were produced by immunoSEQ multiplex PCR, yet TCRdb's version contains in-frame clones alone and is incomplete. The sample records hundreds of thousands of clones, 75% to 90% being singletons. Sequencing was performed on PBMCs. The receptors were gathered from a woman younger than 30 in good health and CMV-seronegative.

This clone was seen a few times. The same CDR3 arises from other DNA sequences in this sample as well. The rearrangement uses TRBV15 and TRBJ2-5; D might be TRBD1 (6 bases). Trimming took off 0 bases at V and 5 bases at J, with 7 bases between the two ends. The germline gives CDR1 LNHNV, CDR2 YYDKDF (reference sequence). The CDR3 is 13 residues long. CDR3 coding DNA: TGTGCCACCAGCAGAGATAGGGGGGAGACCCAGTACTTC. Encoded protein: CATSRDRGETQYF.

This rearrangement joins TRBV11-3 to TRBJ2-1, with TRBD1 as a possible D gene (6 bases). The V end was cut by 5 bases, the J end by 1 base, with 24 bases between. The CDR3 is 19 amino acids. Germline CDR1 and CDR2: SGHNT and YENEEA. CDR3 nucleotides: TGTGCCAGCAGCCCCCCTCTGAGACCGCACACAGGGTCCTACAATGAGCAGTTCTTC. Translated, it gives CASSPPLRPHTGSYNEQFF.

In its sample, this clone was seen a few times. V and J are TRBV10-1 and TRBJ2-7, with a possible D match to TRBD1 (5 bases). Between the trimmed V and J ends, which lost 3 bases and 0 bases, there was a span of 6 bases. This CDR3 has 13 amino acids. Germline CDR1 and CDR2: WNHNN and SYGVQD (reference sequence). Here the CDR3 DNA reads TGCGCCAGCAGTGAAGGGGCCTCCTACGAGCAGTACTTC. Protein sequence: CASSEGASYEQYF.

The genes are TRBV27 and TRBJ2-7; 8 bases agree with TRBD2. After removal of 3 bases from V and 12 bases from J, the junction contained 10 bases not matched to a gene. The CDR3 totals 13 residues. The germline gives CDR1 MNHEY, CDR2 SMNVEV (reference sequence). This CDR3 is CASSFSGTSTGYF. CDR3 DNA: TGTGCCAGCAGTTTTAGCGGGACTAGTACCGGGTACTTC.

This rearrangement joins TRBV5-6 to TRBJ2-3; 9 bases are a match to TRBD2. The trim removed 0 bases at V and 6 bases at J, leaving 11 bases unmatched. The length of the CDR3 is 17 residues. Germline V gives CDR1 SGHDT, CDR2 YYEEEE. CDR3 sequence (DNA): TGTGCCAGCAGCTTGGCCAGGGTTAGCGGGGGAGCGGATACGCAGTATTTT. Its translation: CASSLARVSGGADTQYF. The complete variable domain, with remaining parts taken from reference TRBV5-6 and TRBJ2-3, reads DAGVTQSPTHLIKTRGQQVTLRCSPKSGHDTVSWYQQALGQGPQFIFQYYEEEERQRGNFPDRFSGHQFPNYSSELNVNALLLGDSALYLCASSLARVSGGADTQYFGPGTRLTVL.

The rearrangement uses TRBV27 and TRBJ1-2; D unclear. Germline V gene lookup returns CDR1 MNHEY and CDR2 SMNVEV (reference sequence). Trimming pared 6 bases from V and 4 bases from J, leaving 21 bases between. This CDR3 spans 16 amino acids. CDR3 residues: CASRQTTLWSGYGYTF. The CDR3, as DNA: TGTGCCAGCAGGCAGACCACCTTGTGGAGCGGCTATGGCTACACCTTC.

The chain carries TRBV7-9 and TRBJ2-5; the D is unclear. The CDR3 consists of 13 residues. With 1 base removed from V and 5 bases from J, the gap between germline ends came to 8 bases. Per germline, CDR1 SEHNR and CDR2 FQNEAQ (reference sequence). CDR3 nucleotides: TGTGCCAGCAGCTTAGGCGTCCGGGAGACCCAGTACTTC. It encodes CASSLGVRETQYF.

CDR3 residues: CASRQTQGAAQPQHF. The CDR3 bases are TGTGCCAGCAGACAGACGCAGGGGGCGGCTCAGCCCCAGCATTTT. The chain employs TRBV6-5 and TRBJ1-5; 8 positions agree with TRBD1. The CDR3 covers 15 residues. Losses at the gene ends were 6 bases for V and 6 bases for J; bases not matched to a gene: 10. Germline V gene sequence: CDR1 MNHEY, CDR2 SVGAGI.

The chain employs TRBV29-1 and TRBJ2-5; 8 bases match TRBD1. The CDR3 is made up of 13 amino acids. Germline V gene sequence: CDR1 SQVTM, CDR2 ANQGSEA. After removal of 5 bases from V and 7 bases from J, the junction contained 9 bases not matched to a gene. CDR3 bases: TGCAGCGTTCCTACAGGGGGTGGAGGGACCCAGTACTTC. It translates to CSVPTGGGGTQYF.

This sequence joins TRBV30 and TRBJ2-5; D call uncertain. Germline V gene sequence: CDR1 GTSNPN, CDR2 SVGIG (reference sequence). Trimming left V 5 bases short and J 5 bases short, with 15 bases between. The CDR3 loop spans 13 amino acids. CDR3 loop: CAWASTLLETQYF. Here the CDR3 DNA reads TGTGCCTGGGCGAGTACTCTTCTTGAGACCCAGTACTTC.

The CDR3 DNA reads TGTGCCAGCAGTTTTTCGGTTTATAGCAATCAGCCCCAGCATTTT. This encodes CASSFSVYSNQPQHF. The chain carries TRBV28 and TRBJ1-5; D is ambiguous. The CDR3 has 15 amino acids. Germline V lookup: CDR1 MDHEN, CDR2 SYDVKM. V shed 3 bases and J shed 0 bases, with 9 bases lying between them.

This clone is a singleton in its sample. The genes are TRBV6-5 and TRBJ2-3, with D tentatively TRBD2 (5 bases). V shed 7 bases and J shed 0 bases, with 11 bases lying between them. This CDR3 has 14 residues. Germline V gene lookup returns CDR1 MNHEY and CDR2 SVGAGI. CDR3 coding DNA: TGTGCCAGCAAATGGGAGCTTAGCACAGATACGCAGTATTTT. Amino acid sequence: CASKWELSTDTQYF.

The rearrangement uses TRBV4-2 and TRBJ2-1; D may be TRBD2 (6 bases). From germline, CDR1 is LGHNA and CDR2 YNFKEQ. This CDR3 spans 14 amino acids. V shed 3 bases and J shed 8 bases, with 14 bases lying between them. CDR3: CASSHGTGKYEQFF. In DNA form, the CDR3 reads TGTGCCAGCAGCCACGGGACTGGGAAGTATGAGCAGTTCTTC.

J is TRBJ2-1 and V is TRBV18, with 11 nucleotides matching TRBD1. The CDR3 is 16 amino acids. CDR1 and CDR2 (germline): KGHSH, LQKENI. The V segment lost 3 bases and the J segment 7 bases; nucleotides outside the gene matches: 8. The CDR3 coding sequence is TGTGCCAGCTCACCCTTCGGACAGGGGGCGAGGAATGAGCAGTTCTTC. Protein product: CASSPFGQGARNEQFF.

The chain is built from TRBV15 and TRBJ1-2, with TRBD1 identical over 11 bases. CDR1 LNHNV and CDR2 YYDKDF come from the germline V gene (reference sequence). The CDR3 sequence is 14 residues long. Losses at the gene ends were 5 bases for V and 8 bases for J; bases not matched to a gene: 7. Written as DNA, the CDR3 is TGTGCCACCAGCGGAGGACAGGGGGCTGTCGGCTACACCTTC. Its translation is CATSGGQGAVGYTF.

This sequence joins TRBV4-1 and TRBJ2-7, with 7 bases fitting TRBD2. Germline-derived CDR1 and CDR2 are MGHRA and YSYEKL. V was pared by 3 bases and J by 6 bases, with 8 bases of the junction left unmatched. The CDR3 consists of 14 residues. In DNA form, the CDR3 reads TGCGCCAGCAGCCATCCCCCAGCGGGGTCCGAGCAGTACTTC. Translation: CASSHPPAGSEQYF.

The chain couples TRBV19 to TRBJ2-1; 7 bases line up with TRBD2. The V gene end was trimmed by 0 bases and the J gene end by 7 bases; junction bases not matched to a gene: 6. The CDR3 consists of 15 residues. Germline CDR1 LNHDA, CDR2 SQIVND (reference sequence). This chain's CDR3 is CASSIDRGSRNEQFF. CDR3 in DNA: TGTGCCAGTAGTATAGATCGCGGGAGTAGGAATGAGCAGTTCTTC.

The genes are TRBV7-9 and TRBJ2-5; D unresolved. The CDR3 length is 14 residues. Trimming left V 5 bases short and J 0 bases short, with 10 bases between. Germline values: CDR1 SEHNR, CDR2 FQNEAQ (reference sequence). CDR3 sequence: CASSLAQYQETQYF. CDR3 DNA sequence: TGTGCCAGCAGCCTGGCTCAGTACCAAGAGACCCAGTACTTC.

In nucleotides, the CDR3 is TGTGCCAGCAATCGGGCGGGGGGCTCCTACGAGCAGTACTTC. Protein product: CASNRAGGSYEQYF. The chain has TRBV28 and TRBJ2-7, with TRBD2 matching over 8 bases. The V segment lost 7 bases and the J segment 0 bases; nucleotides outside the gene matches: 5. Germline V gene data show CDR1 as MDHEN and CDR2 as SYDVKM. The CDR3 consists of 14 residues.

This chain links TRBV2 with TRBJ2-6; TRBD2 matches 7 bases. There are 17 residues in the CDR3. J lost 1 base, V lost 5 bases, and 8 bases had no gene match. Per germline, CDR1 SNHLY and CDR2 FYNNEI. Here the CDR3 DNA reads TGTGCCAGCAGTCGCGGCGGGAGTTTATCTGGGGCCAACGTCCTGACTTTC. The encoded protein is CASSRGGSLSGANVLTF.

The CDR3, as DNA: TGTGCCAGCAGACCGGACAGTTTTATATATGGCTACACCTTC. Translating gives CASRPDSFIYGYTF. The chain carries TRBV2 and TRBJ1-2, with D perhaps TRBD1 (6 bases). CDR3 length: 14 amino acids. Germline V gene sequence: CDR1 SNHLY, CDR2 FYNNEI. The germline V and J ends were trimmed by 6 bases and 5 bases, with 16 bases remaining between them.

V gene TRBV4-1 combines with J gene TRBJ2-2; a weak D match, TRBD2 (5 bases). Germline loops: CDR1 MGHRA, CDR2 YSYEKL. The CDR3 spans 19 residues. The V and J ends lost 0 bases and 4 bases respectively, with 21 bases between them. The CDR3 protein is CASSQDLLGSVGLTGELFF. CDR3 bases: TGCGCCAGCAGCCAAGATTTATTGGGGAGCGTCGGTCTCACCGGGGAGCTGTTTTTT.

This sequence joins TRBV7-6 and TRBJ2-2, with 7 bases identical to TRBD1. Germline loops: CDR1 SGHVS, CDR2 FNYEAQ. The length of the CDR3 is 15 residues. V shed 5 bases, J shed 6 bases, and the junction held 9 bases outside the gene matches. The CDR3 DNA follows: TGTGCCAGCAGCGGTTCCACAGGGGCAGCCGGGGAGCTGTTTTTT. Its translation: CASSGSTGAAGELFF.

The rearrangement joins TRBV6-5 to TRBJ2-7; D may be TRBD1 (6 bases). Germline V gene lookup returns CDR1 MNHEY and CDR2 SVGAGI. This CDR3 is built from 12 residues. V lost 4 bases and J lost 6, with 10 bases in between. DNA of the CDR3: TGTGCCAGCAGTTCTCAGGGGCGCGAGCAGTACTTC. Translation gives CASSSQGREQYF.

The chain couples TRBV6-1 to TRBJ1-1; possible D gene TRBD1, 5 bases. Deletions cut 4 bases from V and 1 base from J, with 7 bases between. The CDR3 runs 13 residues. Germline V gene lookup returns CDR1 MNHNS and CDR2 SASEGT. Here the CDR3 DNA reads TGTGCCAGCAGTGGCAGGGAGAACACTGAAGCTTTCTTT. Amino acids: CASSGRENTEAFF.

This rearrangement joins TRBV28 to TRBJ1-5, with TRBD1 identical over 9 bases. V gave up 1 base and J gave up 2 bases; unmatched junction bases: 3. Germline V gene sequence: CDR1 MDHEN, CDR2 SYDVKM. This CDR3 region has 16 residues. CDR3 DNA: TGTGCCAGCAGTTTATTACAGGGGGCAGGCAATCAGCCCCAGCATTTT. This gives the protein CASSLLQGAGNQPQHF.

In this sample, this clone turned up a few times. The chain combines TRBV2 with TRBJ1-2; D gene ambiguous. The germline V gene encodes CDR1 SNHLY and CDR2 FYNNEI. CDR3 size: 15 residues. Deletions cut 11 bases from V and 2 bases from J, with 21 bases between. The CDR3 loop is CAGTRQPDTNYGYTF. In DNA form, the CDR3 reads TGTGCCGGAACACGCCAACCAGACACCAACTATGGCTACACCTTC.

The rearrangement uses TRBV7-8 and TRBJ2-1; 8 bases fit TRBD1. Trimming removed 5 bases from V and 10 bases from J; junction bases left unmatched: 16. Germline V CDR1 and CDR2: SGHVS, FQNEAQ. This CDR3 region has 16 residues. CDR3 in DNA: TGTGCCAGCAGCCGTACTGGAGGACAGGGTAGGGGGGAGCAGTTCTTC. Translation: CASSRTGGQGRGEQFF.

V usage is TRBV5-6 and J usage is TRBJ1-1, with unresolved D. There are 13 residues in the CDR3. V was shortened by 1 base and J by 6 bases, with 10 bases between the two germline ends. CDR1 is SGHDT, CDR2 YYEEEE, per germline. The CDR3 region is CASSLISTSEAFF. In nucleotides, the CDR3 is TGTGCCAGCAGCTTGATCTCGACTTCTGAAGCTTTCTTT.

The chain recombines TRBV7-9 with TRBJ2-7; maybe TRBD1 (5 bases). CDR1 is SEHNR, CDR2 FQNEAQ, per germline (reference sequence). The CDR3 extends over 16 amino acids. The V and J ends lost 3 bases and 3 bases respectively, with 18 bases between them. As DNA, the CDR3 is TGTGCCAGCAGCTTTAGCAGGGTAGGTTCCCTCTACGAGCAGTACTTC. Amino acid sequence: CASSFSRVGSLYEQYF.

This chain joins TRBV28 and TRBJ1-2, with 7 bases lining up with TRBD1. The CDR3 spans 12 residues. V lost 7 bases and J lost 8; bases outside the gene matches: 7. The germline gives CDR1 MDHEN, CDR2 SYDVKM. The CDR3 DNA sequence: TGTGCCAGCACCCCGGACAGGCTCGGCTACACCTTC. As protein: CASTPDRLGYTF.